The rows below give T cell receptor beta chains drawn from one sample of a study of shared clonotypes between healthy human individuals. Clones were read by immunoSEQ multiplex PCR, and TCRdb kept only the in-frame ones, dropping some. Of some 450,000 clones listed, more than 70% were seen once; the top ten hold about 11%. The specimen was PBMCs. The receptors derive from a woman between 35 and 50 years old in good health. Some clones in this sample may be carry-over from other donors' samples. CDR3s include the opening cysteine and the closing phenylalanine or tryptophan. The D gene is left open where the match is weak. Clone size is given for some rows only: seen once, a few or many times, or a class if the clone is expanded.

-,TRBJ2-7,TRBV7-7,-,CASSFSLGYEQYF,TGTGCTAGCAGCTTCTCTCTGGGGTACGAGCAGTACTTC
few,TRBJ2-1,TRBV5-1,TRBD2,CASSSNSGSSYEQFF,TGCGCCAGCAGCTCCAATAGCGGGAGTTCGTATGAGCAGTTCTTC
-,TRBJ2-1,TRBV7-9,-,CASSITRDEQFF,TGTGCCAGCAGCATAACACGCGATGAGCAGTTCTTC
-,TRBJ2-3,TRBV5-1,TRBD2,CASSLTGGVTDTQYF,TGCGCCAGCAGCCTGACGGGAGGAGTAACAGATACGCAGTATTTT
few,TRBJ2-3,TRBV5-1,-,CASSFRQATDTQYF,TGCGCCAGCAGCTTCAGGCAGGCCACAGATACGCAGTATTTT
-,TRBJ1-2,TRBV19,TRBD1,CASIRDRGPYGYTF,TGTGCCAGTATTAGGGACAGGGGACCTTATGGCTACACCTTC
few,TRBJ1-6,TRBV30,-,CAWSGKGGSPLHF,TGTGCCTGGAGTGGGAAGGGAGGTTCACCCCTCCACTTT
-,TRBJ2-1,TRBV6-4,-,CASSSGQNNEQFF,TGTGCCAGCAGCTCCGGGCAGAACAATGAGCAGTTCTTC
-,TRBJ2-5,TRBV9,-,CASSVDGASETQYF,TGTGCCAGCAGCGTAGATGGGGCAAGTGAGACCCAGTACTTC
-,TRBJ2-1,TRBV7-9,TRBD1,CASSLNRGEQFF,TGTGCCAGCAGCTTAAACAGGGGTGAGCAGTTCTTC
-,TRBJ1-5,TRBV7-9,-,CASSSQGPQHF,TGTGCCAGCAGCTCGCAGGGGCCCCAGCATTTT
-,TRBJ2-7,TRBV6-1,-,CASSASRGYNYEQYF,TGTGCCAGCAGTGCCTCCAGGGGCTACAACTACGAGCAGTACTTC
-,TRBJ1-2,TRBV7-3,-,CASSLNPGDYGYTF,TGTGCCAGCAGCTTAAACCCAGGAGATTATGGCTACACCTTC
-,TRBJ2-2,TRBV4-2,-,CASSQDDRRQGYTGELFF,TGTGCCAGCAGCCAAGATGATCGGAGGCAGGGGTACACCGGGGAGCTGTTTTTT
-,TRBJ2-1,TRBV11-3,-,CASSVGVRIGEQFF,TGTGCCAGCAGCGTAGGAGTACGGATTGGTGAGCAGTTCTTC
-,TRBJ1-2,TRBV4-1,-,CASSQDALGYNYGYTF,TGCGCCAGCAGCCAAGATGCATTGGGTTATAACTATGGCTACACCTTC
-,TRBJ1-5,TRBV28,-,CASSLDRVSNQPQHF,TGTGCCAGCAGTTTAGATAGGGTTAGCAATCAGCCCCAGCATTTT
once,TRBJ2-7,TRBV19,TRBD1,CASSIMGAGQGYEQYF,TGTGCCAGTAGTATCATGGGAGCCGGACAGGGATACGAGCAGTACTTC
-,TRBJ2-5,TRBV7-3,-,CASSDSNQETQYF,TGTGCCAGCAGCGACAGCAACCAAGAGACCCAGTACTTC
-,TRBJ2-1,TRBV28,TRBD2,CASKPSGSSYNEQFF,TGTGCCAGCAAGCCTAGCGGGAGTTCCTACAATGAGCAGTTCTTC
-,TRBJ1-4,TRBV6-1,-,CASTMGASANEKLFF,TGTGCCAGCACCATGGGGGCAAGTGCTAATGAAAAACTGTTTTTT
-,TRBJ1-2,TRBV15,-,CATSRDVSVSYGYTF,TGTGCCACCAGCAGAGATGTGTCTGTTAGCTATGGCTACACCTTC
-,TRBJ2-7,TRBV30,TRBD1,CAWSVTGASYEQYF,TGTGCCTGGAGTGTAACAGGGGCCTCCTACGAGCAGTACTTC
once,TRBJ2-3,TRBV10-3,TRBD2,CAISESILAGGSDTQYF,TGTGCCATCAGTGAGTCGATACTAGCGGGAGGTTCAGATACGCAGTATTTT
few,TRBJ2-2,TRBV15,TRBD1,CATSRDDRETGELFF,TGTGCCACCAGCAGGGACGACAGGGAGACCGGGGAGCTGTTTTTT